These T cell receptor beta chains were read from a single sample in a study of blood T cell repertoires in COVID-19. Assay: immunoSEQ multiplex PCR; the TCRdb copy retains only in-frame clones and omits some. The repertoire includes about 250,000 clones, roughly 82% of them detected once, and over 5.5% sits in the top ten. The specimen was peripheral blood. The receptors originated from a woman aged 80 or over with COVID-19, enrolled during active disease. CDR3s include the opening cysteine and the closing phenylalanine or tryptophan. Each record gives: J gene, D gene, clone size, V gene, CDR3 DNA, CDR3 protein. The D gene is left open where the match is weak. Not all rows give a size; the values are once, few, many and, for expanded clones, a class.

TRBJ2-2	NA	NA	TRBV24-1	TGTGCCACCAGCAGACAGTGGAACACCGGGGAGCTGTTTTTT	CATSRQWNTGELFF
TRBJ2-1	NA	NA	TRBV3-1/TRBV3-2	TGTGCCAGCAGCCAGGAGCGGGCCTTACAGTTCTTC	CASSQERALQFF
TRBJ1-5	NA	NA	TRBV20-1	TGCAGTGCTAGTCCACAGTCTAGCAATCAGCCCCAGCATTTT	CSASPQSSNQPQHF
TRBJ2-7	NA	NA	TRBV28	TGTGCCAGCAATAAAAGTCCGTTGAGGGAAGAGCAGTACTTC	CASNKSPLREEQYF
TRBJ2-1	NA	NA	TRBV3-1/TRBV3-2	TGTGCCAGCAGCCAAGGACGGGGGAGCTCCTACAATGAGCAGTTCTTC	CASSQGRGSSYNEQFF
TRBJ1-5	NA	NA	TRBV28	TGTGCCAGCAGAATGAGACAGGCCCATCAGCCCCAGCATTTT	CASRMRQAHQPQHF
TRBJ1-2	TRBD1	NA	TRBV19	TGTGCCAGTAGTGCTGGGACAGGGGCATATGGCTACACCTTC	CASSAGTGAYGYTF
TRBJ2-3	NA	NA	TRBV27	TGTGCCAGCAGTCCAACCCAGGGGGATACGCAGTATTTT	CASSPTQGDTQYF
TRBJ1-3	NA	NA	TRBV10-1	TGCGCCAGCAGTCAACAGGGCATTGGAAACACCATATATTTT	CASSQQGIGNTIYF
TRBJ1-1	NA	NA	TRBV11-2	TGTGCCAGCAGCTTACAAGGGGCACAGGGAGCTTTCTTT	CASSLQGAQGAFF
TRBJ1-1	NA	NA	TRBV10-3	TGTGCCATCAGTGAAAGGGGATTAGAAACTGAAGCTTTCTTT	CAISERGLETEAFF
TRBJ1-2	TRBD1	once	TRBV27	TGTGCCAGCAGCTACAGGGGGAAAAACTATGGCTACACCTTC	CASSYRGKNYGYTF
TRBJ1-1	NA	NA	TRBV20-1	TGCAGTGCTAGTCAGGGGCCGGGTGAAGCTTTCTTT	CSASQGPGEAFF
TRBJ2-7	TRBD1	NA	TRBV10-3	TGTGCCATCAGTAGACAGGGGGGCACCTACGAGCAGTACTTC	CAISRQGGTYEQYF
TRBJ1-2	TRBD1	NA	TRBV5-4	TGTGCCAGCAGCCCGAACCTAGACAGGGTCTCTGGCTACACCTTC	CASSPNLDRVSGYTF
TRBJ1-6	NA	NA	TRBV30	TGTGCCTGGAGTATAGACCTCGGGTCCCGGGTAAATTCACCCCTCCACTTT	CAWSIDLGSRVNSPLHF
TRBJ1-4	TRBD1	NA	TRBV7-2	TGTGCCAGCAGCGTTACCCAGGGGGCGAGGGGTGAAAAACTGTTTTTT	CASSVTQGARGEKLFF
TRBJ1-3	NA	NA	TRBV12-3/TRBV12-4	TGTGCCAGCAGTTCCCGCGGACAAACGCCCGAATATTTT	CASSSRGQTPEYF
TRBJ1-1	TRBD1	NA	TRBV5-4	TGTGCCAGCAGCGCAGGGGGCGCGGACACTGAAGCTTTCTTT	CASSAGGADTEAFF
TRBJ1-6	NA	NA	TRBV5-4	TGTGCCAGCAGCAATACAGGGCAGGGATCTTCACCCCTCCACTTT	CASSNTGQGSSPLHF
TRBJ1-2	NA	once	TRBV6-1	TGTGCCAGCAGTGAAAGAGGGACTCTCGTAGGCTACACCTTC	CASSERGTLVGYTF
TRBJ2-1	TRBD2	NA	TRBV5-4	TGTGCCAGCAGCTTGGCAGGGCGGGGGGGAAACAATGAGCAGTTCTTC	CASSLAGRGGNNEQFF
TRBJ2-1	TRBD2	NA	TRBV4-2	TGTGCCAGCAGCCAAGAACTAGCGGGGCATTACAATGAGCAGTTCTTC	CASSQELAGHYNEQFF
TRBJ1-5	TRBD1	NA	TRBV6-5	TGTGCCAGCAGTACCGGACAGGGTGTGTTCCAGCCCCAGCATTTT	CASSTGQGVFQPQHF
TRBJ1-2	NA	NA	TRBV6-2/TRBV6-3	TGTGCCAGCAGTTACTCCCTAAGTCAACTCGGGGGCTACACCTTC	CASSYSLSQLGGYTF
TRBJ2-1	NA	NA	TRBV3-1/TRBV3-2	TGTGCCAGCAGTCACCACGACAGGTACAATGAGCAGTTCTTC	CASSHHDRYNEQFF
TRBJ1-1	NA	NA	TRBV5-6	TGTGCCAGCAGCTACTACCTGAACACTGAAGCTTTCTTT	CASSYYLNTEAFF
TRBJ1-4	NA	NA	TRBV7-2	TGTGCCAGCAGCCCAGGGAGGGCGTCTAATGAAAAACTGTTTTTT	CASSPGRASNEKLFF
TRBJ1-1	TRBD1	NA	TRBV29-1	TGCAGCGTTGAAAGGGACAGGGGAGAAAGCACTGAAGCTTTCTTT	CSVERDRGESTEAFF
TRBJ1-5	NA	NA	TRBV28	TGTGCCAGCAGTTTCCGTAGCAATCAGCCCCAGCATTTT	CASSFRSNQPQHF
TRBJ1-1	NA	NA	TRBV20-1	TGCAGTGCTAGCCCAGGATCAGAAGCTTTCTTT	CSASPGSEAFF
TRBJ1-2	NA	NA	TRBV21-1	TGTGCCAGCAGCGAAGACAGGGAAGGGTATGGCTACACCTTC	CASSEDREGYGYTF